The 20 T cell receptor beta chains below were found in one sample sequenced in a study of T-cell memory formation after mild COVID-19. Each CDR3 protein gets one entry after TCRdb re-called the 5' RACE reads with MiXCR. Of just over 200,000 distinct CDR3 sequences in the sample, around 9.5% were seen once. The specimen sequenced was PBMCs or a T cell subset sorted from them (not recorded which). These receptors originate from a man between 18 and 35 years old who had mild COVID-19 (a few samples of this study predate the infection). Cell type and time point are not known.

This clonotype was seen a handful of times. This sequence joins TRBV9 and TRBJ2-7; 7 positions match TRBD2. With V trimmed by 4 bases and J by 2 bases, 12 bases remained unmatched. The CDR3 has 16 amino acids. Germline CDR1 and CDR2: SGDLS and YYNGEE. In nucleotides, the CDR3 is TGTGCCAGCAGCCCAAGAGCGGTTCGGGGGGCCTACGAGCAGTACTTC. This sequence encodes CASSPRAVRGAYEQYF.

This clonotype was counted only a few times. The chain has TRBV7-2 and TRBJ2-1; a weak D match, TRBD2 (6 bases). There are 15 residues in the CDR3. Germline V gene data show CDR1 as SGHTA and CDR2 as FQGNSA. Trimming removed 2 bases at V and 2 bases at J, with 10 bases between. Here the CDR3 reads CASSLRRGTYNEQFF. Written as DNA, the CDR3 is TGTGCCAGCAGCTTAAGACGGGGGACCTACAATGAGCAGTTCTTC.

This clonotype came up a few times. This sequence joins TRBV5-1 and TRBJ2-1; D unresolved. This CDR3 comprises 12 residues. The V gene's germline CDR1 is SGHRS and CDR2 YFSETQ. Trimming cost V 0 bases and J 6 bases, with 4 bases left between them. The CDR3 spells CASSLGSNEQFF. In nucleotides, the CDR3 is TGCGCCAGCAGCTTGGGCAGCAATGAGCAGTTCTTC.

This chain connects TRBV2 to TRBJ1-5; D gene ambiguous. V lost 4 bases to trimming and J lost 3 bases, with 7 bases between them. Per germline, CDR1 SNHLY and CDR2 FYNNEI. The CDR3 spans 13 residues. The CDR3 coding sequence is TGTGCCAGCAGTGTTGAGACCAATCAGCCCCAGCATTTT. Translating gives CASSVETNQPQHF. The complete variable domain, with remaining parts taken from reference TRBV2 and TRBJ1-5, reads EPEVTQTPSHQVTQMGQEVILRCVPISNHLYFYWYRQILGQKVEFLVSFYNNEISEKSEIFDDQFSVERPDGSNFTLKIRSTKLEDSAMYFCASSVETNQPQHFGDGTRLSIL.

Only a few counts were recorded for this clonotype. The chain has TRBV6-2 or TRBV6-3 and TRBJ2-2; D may be TRBD2 (7 bases). CDR1 MNHEY and CDR2 SVGEGT come from the germline V gene. The CDR3 extends over 16 amino acids. The V gene lost 2 bases and the J gene lost 4 bases, with 14 bases spanning the gap. As DNA, the CDR3 is TGTGCCAGCAGTTACCTGGCGGGGGCCCCCACCGGGGAGCTGTTTTTT. Translating gives CASSYLAGAPTGELFF.

This clonotype appeared many times. J is TRBJ2-5 and V is TRBV5-1; perhaps TRBD2 as D (6 bases). V dropped 0 bases and J dropped 2 bases, with 11 bases sitting between them. The CDR3 totals 15 residues. Germline-derived CDR1 and CDR2 are SGHRS and YFSETQ. This chain's CDR3 is CASSLDPGLQETQYF. CDR3 nucleotides: TGCGCCAGCAGCTTGGACCCGGGACTTCAAGAGACCCAGTACTTC.

The genes are TRBV3-1 and TRBJ2-3; no firm D call. V was cut by 1 base and J by 4 bases, with 6 bases left in between. The CDR3 length is 13 residues. Per the germline V gene, CDR1 is LGHDT and CDR2 is YNNKEL (reference sequence). The CDR3 reads CASSQAPPDTQYF. The CDR3 DNA reads as TGTGCCAGCAGCCAAGCTCCCCCAGATACGCAGTATTTT.

A few counts support this clonotype. The chain is built from TRBV6-2 or TRBV6-3 and TRBJ2-7; perhaps TRBD2 as D (6 bases). This CDR3 is 14 amino acids long. Germline values: CDR1 MNHEY, CDR2 SVGEGT. V was clipped by 4 bases and J by 0 bases, with 10 bases between them. CDR3 in amino acids: CASSSPGDSYEQYV. CDR3 DNA: TGTGCCAGCAGTTCTCCGGGGGACTCCTACGAGCAGTACGTC.

There are a few counts of this clonotype. The chain has TRBV6-5 and TRBJ1-6; TRBD1 matches at 8 bases. J lost 9 bases, V lost 0 bases, and 7 bases had no gene match. Germline V gene lookup returns CDR1 MNHEY and CDR2 SVGAGI. This CDR3 spans 16 amino acids. The CDR3 region is CASSYSGQGAGSPLHF. The CDR3 nucleotides read TGTGCCAGCAGTTACTCGGGCCAGGGGGCCGGTTCACCCCTCCACTTT.

This clonotype was seen a handful of times. The gene calls are TRBV9 and TRBJ2-2, with 8 bases that match TRBD1. This CDR3 contains 17 residues. V was clipped by 4 bases and J by 1 base; unmatched bases: 9. Germline assignment: CDR1 SGDLS and CDR2 YYNGEE. CDR3 coding DNA: TGTGCCAGCAGCATGACAGGGGTTATTGGGAACACCGGGGAGCTGTTTTTT. Protein product: CASSMTGVIGNTGELFF.

A few counts support this clonotype. Here the CDR3 reads CSVEDLGVSETQYF. The CDR3, as DNA: TGCAGCGTTGAAGATCTAGGGGTTAGTGAGACCCAGTACTTC. The V gene is TRBV29-1, the J gene TRBJ2-5; D is perhaps TRBD1 (5 bases). Trimming took off 0 bases at V and 5 bases at J, with 13 bases between the two ends. The CDR3 has 14 residues. Germline lookup yields CDR1 SQVTM and CDR2 ANQGSEA. Filled out from reference TRBV29-1 and TRBJ2-5, the complete variable domain reads SAVISQKPSRDICQRGTSLTIQCQVDSQVTMMFWYRQQPGQSLTLIATANQGSEATYESGFVIDKFPISRPNLTFSTLTVSNMSPEDSSIYLCSVEDLGVSETQYFGPGTRLLVL.

V gene TRBV7-9 combines with J gene TRBJ1-6; a possible D gene is TRBD1 (5 bases). The CDR3 has 13 residues. The germline V and J ends were trimmed by 5 bases and 9 bases, with 11 bases remaining between them. Germline values: CDR1 SEHNR, CDR2 FQNEAQ (reference sequence). Written as DNA, the CDR3 is TGTGCCAGCAGCCCCCACGGGGGTTCACCCCTCCACTTT. Residues: CASSPHGGSPLHF.

This chain links TRBV24-1 with TRBJ2-1, with a weak D call TRBD2 (6 bases). V was cut by 5 bases and J by 0 bases, with 19 bases left in between. There are 18 residues in the CDR3. Germline loops: CDR1 KGHDR, CDR2 SFDVKD. DNA for the CDR3: TGTGCCACCAGTGGAAGTGCGGGGTTAACTCCCTCCTACAATGAGCAGTTCTTC. Translating gives CATSGSAGLTPSYNEQFF.

This clonotype was seen at least ten times. This chain joins TRBV5-1 and TRBJ1-1; D is undetermined. CDR1 is SGHRS, CDR2 YFSETQ, per germline. V was pared by 0 bases and J by 7 bases, with 7 bases between. The CDR3 consists of 12 residues. The CDR3 DNA follows: TGCGCCAGCAGCTTGGTAGCGGGTGAAGCTTTCTTT. Translating gives CASSLVAGEAFF.

The J gene is TRBJ1-1, the V gene TRBV7-2; D is unclear. Germline CDR1 is SGHTA and CDR2 is FQGNSA. CDR3 length equals 13 residues. V dropped 3 bases and J dropped 3 bases, with 8 bases sitting between them. CDR3 in amino acids: CASSFREYTEAFF. DNA for the CDR3: TGTGCCAGCAGCTTCCGTGAGTACACTGAAGCTTTCTTT.

There are many counts of this clonotype. This chain uses TRBV11-2 with TRBJ2-5; possibly TRBD1 for D (6 bases). Trimming took 1 base from V and 4 from J, leaving 13 bases between them. CDR3 size: 15 residues. Per the germline V gene, CDR1 is SGHAT and CDR2 is FQNNGV. The CDR3 here is CASSLGQGRGETQYF. The CDR3 DNA follows: TGTGCCAGCAGCTTAGGGCAGGGGCGCGGAGAGACCCAGTACTTC.

V and J are TRBV27 and TRBJ2-3, with TRBD2 matching over 8 bases. Germline V gene lookup returns CDR1 MNHEY and CDR2 SMNVEV (reference sequence). Losses at the gene ends were 2 bases for V and 3 bases for J; bases not matched to a gene: 4. The CDR3 runs 15 residues. CDR3 nucleotides: TGTGCCAGCAGTTTACCCAGCGGGGGTACAGATACGCAGTATTTT. It codes for CASSLPSGGTDTQYF.

Worth noting for this clonotype: A read error is possible here, since a much larger clone lies one base away. The CDR3 reads CASTKTEITEAFF. The DNA of the CDR3 is TGTGCCAGCACCAAGACGGAGATCACTGAAGCTTTCTTT. V is TRBV2 and J is TRBJ1-1; D is ambiguous. Germline CDR1 SNHLY, CDR2 FYNNEI. Trimming took off 7 bases at V and 4 bases at J, with 13 bases between the two ends. The CDR3 spans 13 residues. Full variable domain (remainder filled in from reference TRBV2 and TRBJ1-1): EPEVTQTPSHQVTQMGQEVILRCVPISNHLYFYWYRQILGQKVEFLVSFYNNEISEKSEIFDDQFSVERPDGSNFTLKIRSTKLEDSAMYFCASTKTEITEAFFGQGTRLTVV.

This clonotype was seen a handful of times. The chain recombines TRBV5-4 with TRBJ2-5; the match to TRBD1 covers 10 bases. CDR1 SGHNT and CDR2 YYREEE come from the germline V gene (reference sequence). V was clipped by 6 bases and J by 1 base; unmatched bases: 3. This CDR3 contains 14 residues. The DNA for the CDR3 is TGTGCCAGCACCCGGACAGGGGGCCAAGAGACCCAGTACTTC. Translating gives CASTRTGGQETQYF.

The chain employs TRBV11-2 and TRBJ2-3, with 7 bases aligning to TRBD2. V trimming: 5 bases; J trimming: 2 bases; junction bases outside the gene matches: 13. Germline lookup yields CDR1 SGHAT and CDR2 FQNNGV. The CDR3 spans 17 residues. CDR3 nucleotide sequence: TGTGCCAGCAGCCCTAGCATAGCGGGCGACTCCACAGATACGCAGTATTTT. This sequence encodes CASSPSIAGDSTDTQYF.